These 13 T cell receptor beta chains were all obtained from the same sample, sequenced in a study of cytomegalovirus exposure and HLA in healthy donors. Vbeta (60) and Jbeta (13) primers were used in the PCR. The repertoire was sequenced with immunoSEQ multiplex PCR; TCRdb's copy has only in-frame clones and lacks some. The sample contains some 150,000 clones, under 85% of which appear only once. The sample comprised PBMCs. These receptors were taken from a female donor in good health and CMV-seronegative.

This clone was detected a few times. The chain recombines TRBV19 with TRBJ1-6, with 7 positions matching TRBD1. This CDR3 comprises 16 residues. CDR1 and CDR2 (germline): LNHDA, SQIVND (reference sequence). J was trimmed by 10 bases and V by 1 base; bases with no gene match: 10. The CDR3 nucleotides are TGTGCCAGTAGTATAGTCGGAGCAGGGGGAGGATCACCCCTCCACTTT. Translated, it gives CASSIVGAGGGSPLHF.

This sequence joins TRBV9 and TRBJ1-1; maybe TRBD1 (5 bases). This CDR3 has 13 residues. Germline V gene sequence: CDR1 SGDLS, CDR2 YYNGEE. Deletions cut 0 bases from V and 5 bases from J, with 8 bases between. The CDR3 DNA reads TGTGCCAGCAGCGTAGACCAGGGAACTGAAGCTTTCTTT. Amino acid sequence: CASSVDQGTEAFF.

V is TRBV7-2 and J is TRBJ2-7, with D perhaps matching TRBD1 (5 bases). The CDR3 is 15 residues long. The ends were cut back, 5 bases at V and 3 bases at J, with 17 bases in the middle. Germline lookup yields CDR1 SGHTA and CDR2 FQGNSA. CDR3: CASSESGALLYEQYF. The CDR3 DNA sequence: TGTGCCAGCAGCGAAAGTGGGGCCCTCCTCTACGAGCAGTACTTC. The full variable domain, with the rest looked up from reference TRBV7-2 and TRBJ2-7, is GAGVSQSPSNKVTEKGKDVELRCDPISGHTALYWYRQSLGQGLEFLIYFQGNSAPDKSGLPSDRFSAERTGGSVSTLTIQRTQQEDSAVYLCASSESGALLYEQYFGPGTRLTVT.

This clone appeared a few times. The gene calls are TRBV7-2 and TRBJ2-1; a possible D gene is TRBD1 (6 bases). V lost 6 bases to trimming and J lost 4 bases, with 19 bases between them. The germline gives CDR1 SGHTA, CDR2 FQGNSA. The length of the CDR3 is 16 residues. The CDR3 DNA reads TGTGCCAGCAGATCCGGGACACGTATTTTATACAATGAGCAGTTCTTC. It codes for CASRSGTRILYNEQFF.

The V gene is TRBV18, the J gene TRBJ1-1; 9 bases line up with TRBD1. The germline V gene encodes CDR1 KGHSH and CDR2 LQKENI. The V and J ends lost 6 bases and 4 bases, in that order; junction bases with no gene match: 6. The length of the CDR3 is 14 residues. DNA for the CDR3: TGTGCCAGCTCCCTCGGACAGGGGAGCACTGAAGCTTTCTTT. Translated, it gives CASSLGQGSTEAFF.

V is TRBV7-3 and J is TRBJ2-1, with D possibly matching TRBD1 (5 bases). The CDR3 totals 15 residues. CDR1 is SGHTA, CDR2 FQGTGA, per germline. The V end lost 4 bases, the J end lost 3 bases, and 13 bases lay between the germline ends. The CDR3 nucleotides read TGTGCCAGCAGCTCCGGTGGGGCCGACTACAATGAGCAGTTCTTC. This encodes CASSSGGADYNEQFF.

The genes are TRBV5-1 and TRBJ2-7, with D maybe TRBD1 (5 bases). Germline CDR1 is SGHRS and CDR2 is YFSETQ. The length of the CDR3 is 13 residues. V lost 4 bases and J lost 6, with 14 bases in between. The CDR3 region is CASSPEGVTEQYF. CDR3 sequence (DNA): TGCGCCAGCAGCCCGGAAGGGGTAACCGAGCAGTACTTC.

The rearrangement links TRBV30 to TRBJ2-5; D not resolved. There are 13 residues in the CDR3. Germline V gene sequence: CDR1 GTSNPN, CDR2 SVGIG (reference sequence). V was cut by 3 bases and J by 4 bases, with 12 bases left in between. The CDR3 spells CAWRRQSTETQYF. CDR3 bases: TGTGCCTGGAGGCGGCAGTCTACAGAGACCCAGTACTTC.

The V gene is TRBV18, the J gene TRBJ1-1; TRBD1 is a possible D gene (5 bases). The length of the CDR3 is 13 residues. Trimming took 1 base from V and 4 from J, leaving 7 bases between them. Per germline, CDR1 KGHSH and CDR2 LQKENI. The CDR3 region has the DNA TGTGCCAGCTCACCACTCGACAGCACTGAAGCTTTCTTT. This gives the protein CASSPLDSTEAFF.

V usage is TRBV6-5 and J usage is TRBJ2-5, with 9 bases aligning to TRBD1. CDR3 size: 16 residues. Germline V gives CDR1 MNHEY, CDR2 SVGAGI. The V segment lost 0 bases and the J segment 11 bases; nucleotides outside the gene matches: 13. This CDR3 is CASSYSSGQGRMEQYF. The CDR3 DNA reads as TGTGCCAGCAGTTACTCCTCGGGACAGGGTAGGATGGAGCAGTACTTC.

The chain employs TRBV19 and TRBJ1-3, with D unclear. The CDR3 covers 15 residues. Germline CDR1 LNHDA, CDR2 SQIVND (reference sequence). V shed 7 bases and J shed 0 bases, with 13 bases lying between them. DNA for the CDR3: TGTGCCAGTAAGTCGGTTGGAGTCTCTGGAAACACCATATATTTT. It translates to CASKSVGVSGNTIYF. Drawing the rest from reference TRBV19 and TRBJ1-3, the complete variable domain is DGGITQSPKYLFRKEGQNVTLSCEQNLNHDAMYWYRQDPGQGLRLIYYSQIVNDFQKGDIAEGYSVSREKKESFPLTVTSAQKNPTAFYLCASKSVGVSGNTIYFGEGSWLTVV.

V is TRBV4-1 and J is TRBJ2-5, with 12 nucleotides matching TRBD2. The length of the CDR3 is 16 residues. From germline, CDR1 is MGHRA and CDR2 YSYEKL. The V and J ends lost 1 base and 5 bases, in that order; junction bases with no gene match: 5. CDR3 region: CASSQGLAGGWETQYF. The CDR3 region has the DNA TGCGCCAGCAGCCAAGGGCTAGCGGGAGGGTGGGAGACCCAGTACTTC.

This chain connects TRBV2 to TRBJ1-5; D may be TRBD1 (5 bases). The CDR3 is 19 amino acids. Trimming shortened V by 3 bases and J by 1 base, and 22 bases separated the two germline ends. The germline V gene has CDR1 SNHLY and CDR2 FYNNEI. CDR3 residues: CASSDPRQIQDPSNQPQHF. The CDR3, as DNA: TGTGCCAGCAGTGACCCCAGACAGATTCAAGACCCAAGCAATCAGCCCCAGCATTTT.